The rows below give T cell receptor beta chains drawn from one sample of a study of blood T cell repertoires in COVID-19. The table came from immunoSEQ multiplex PCR; TCRdb's copy has only in-frame clones and leaves some out. The repertoire holds about 140,000 clones, with 70% to 80% as singletons. Material: peripheral blood. The receptors originated from a man aged 60-69 years with acute or convalescent COVID-19. Each CDR3 is given with its conserved first and last residue. The D gene is left open where the match is weak. Rows give clone size only sometimes, using once, few, many, or a class for an expanded clone.

v_gene,j_gene,abundance,d_gene,CDR3aa,CDR3nt
TRBV27,TRBJ2-3,NA,TRBD2,CASSLLAGGMTDTQYF,TGTGCCAGCAGTTTACTAGCGGGAGGGATGACAGATACGCAGTATTTT
TRBV19,TRBJ2-3,once,NA,CASSSGGWSTDTQYF,TGTGCCAGTAGTTCAGGGGGGTGGAGCACAGATACGCAGTATTTT
TRBV5-6,TRBJ1-6,NA,TRBD1,CASSPSVGQGAYNSPLHF,TGTGCCAGCAGCCCCTCCGTAGGACAGGGGGCCTATAATTCACCCCTCCACTTT
TRBV4-2,TRBJ1-4,NA,TRBD1,CASSQETPGGGEKLFF,TGTGCCAGCAGCCAAGAAACTCCAGGGGGCGGAGAAAAACTGTTTTTT
TRBV7-9,TRBJ1-2,NA,NA,CASSLETPNYGYTF,TGTGCCAGCAGCTTAGAGACACCTAACTATGGCTACACCTTC
TRBV24-1,TRBJ1-2,NA,TRBD1,CATSDQGQNYGYTF,TGTGCCACCAGTGACCAGGGACAGAACTATGGCTACACCTTC
TRBV25-1,TRBJ1-1,NA,NA,CASRVSGLQGTEAFF,TGTGCCAGCAGGGTCAGTGGTTTGCAGGGCACTGAAGCTTTCTTT
TRBV4-2,TRBJ2-1,NA,TRBD1,CASSITGADEQFF,TGTGCCAGCAGCATAACAGGGGCGGATGAGCAGTTCTTC
TRBV9,TRBJ2-7,NA,TRBD1,CASSKNTGTGSNEQYF,TGTGCCAGCAGCAAAAACACCGGGACAGGGTCCAACGAGCAGTACTTC
TRBV24-1,TRBJ2-3,NA,TRBD2,CATSVTTSGRTDTQYF,TGTGCCACCAGTGTTACGACTAGCGGTCGCACAGATACGCAGTATTTT
TRBV3-1/TRBV3-2,TRBJ2-7,NA,NA,CASSQERGYGTGGSYEQYF,TGTGCCAGCAGCCAAGAGCGGGGGTACGGGACAGGAGGGTCCTACGAGCAGTACTTC
TRBV24-1,TRBJ1-1,NA,NA,CATSRGGEPEAFF,TGTGCCACGAGCCGTGGAGGGGAACCTGAAGCTTTCTTT
TRBV7-9,TRBJ2-2,NA,NA,CASSFGNTGELFF,TGTGCCAGCAGCTTCGGGAACACCGGGGAGCTGTTTTTT
TRBV4-3,TRBJ1-1,NA,TRBD1,CASSQAGTGLEAFF,TGCGCCAGCAGCCAAGCCGGGACAGGGCTAGAAGCTTTCTTT
TRBV12-3/TRBV12-4,TRBJ1-6,few,NA,CASKTGSYSPLHF,TGTGCCAGCAAAACAGGGTCCTATTCACCCCTCCACTTT
TRBV5-6,TRBJ2-5,NA,NA,CASSHTVEETQYF,TGTGCCAGCAGCCACACAGTGGAAGAGACCCAGTACTTC
TRBV9,TRBJ1-1,NA,TRBD1,CASSSDRVPTEAFF,TGTGCCAGCAGCTCCGACAGGGTACCCACTGAAGCTTTCTTT
TRBV4-2,TRBJ1-4,NA,NA,CASSPRGHPNEKLFF,TGTGCCAGCAGCCCTCGGGGACACCCTAATGAAAAACTGTTTTTT
TRBV19,TRBJ1-3,NA,NA,CATSPGAGNTIYF,TGTGCCACCTCGCCCGGGGCTGGAAACACCATATATTTT
TRBV7-2,TRBJ2-1,NA,TRBD2,CASRSSWLAGGNEQFF,TGTGCCAGCAGATCAAGCTGGCTAGCGGGTGGTAATGAGCAGTTCTTC
TRBV3-1/TRBV3-2,TRBJ1-2,few,TRBD1,CASSATGAPNYGYTF,TGTGCCAGCAGCGCCACAGGGGCGCCTAACTATGGCTACACCTTC
TRBV27,TRBJ1-5,once,NA,CASSPIGEGNQPQHF,TGTGCCAGCAGTCCGATTGGGGAGGGCAATCAGCCCCAGCATTTT
TRBV4-3,TRBJ1-3,NA,NA,CASSQGPGGFSGNTIYF,TGCGCCAGCAGCCAAGGACCGGGGGGCTTCTCTGGAAACACCATATATTTT
TRBV5-1,TRBJ2-7,NA,TRBD2,CASRKDPAGVSEQYF,TGCGCCAGCAGAAAGGATCCAGCGGGAGTCAGCGAGCAGTACTTC
TRBV28,TRBJ1-1,few,TRBD1,CASKLGGLNTEAFF,TGTGCCAGCAAGTTAGGGGGCTTGAACACTGAAGCTTTCTTT
TRBV5-4,TRBJ2-5,NA,NA,CASSPRQRETQYF,TGTGCCAGCAGCCCCCGACAGAGGGAGACCCAGTACTTC
TRBV28,TRBJ2-6,many,NA,CASSLRAGANVLTF,TGTGCCAGCAGTTTGAGGGCTGGGGCCAACGTCCTGACTTTC